This T cell receptor (beta chain) was obtained from a study of T-cell reconstitution after alpha-beta-depleted transplantation in children. General study results and limits: Roughly two months post-transplant, alpha-beta T cells reportedly originated from several hundred graft clones that had expanded. From surviving recipient T cells and thymic progenitors came the high day-60 TCRbeta diversity observed in some patients. After one year, T-cell counts and TCRbeta diversity mostly came from new T cells.

The CDR3 has 15 amino acids. Trimming pared 4 bases from V and 2 bases from J, leaving 13 bases between. CDR1 is SEHNR, CDR2 FQNEAQ, per germline (reference sequence). Unique molecular identifiers were built into the TCRbeta library. TCRdb called the PCR reads again in MiXCR, with one record for every CDR3 protein. The repertoire holds about 290,000 distinct CDR3 sequences, with about a tenth as singletons. Ten or more counts support this clonotype. Its specificity is unknown. The clonotype comes from a boy under two years old with acute myeloid leukemia, due to receive a stem cell transplant. The sequences come from PBMCs, collected before TCRalphabeta/CD19-depleted stem cell transplant. The rearrangement uses TRBV7-9 and TRBJ2-3; D unresolved. The CDR3 DNA reads TGTGCCAGCAGCTCCGGAGACGTGGCCACAGATACGCAGTATTTT. As protein: CASSSGDVATDTQYF.